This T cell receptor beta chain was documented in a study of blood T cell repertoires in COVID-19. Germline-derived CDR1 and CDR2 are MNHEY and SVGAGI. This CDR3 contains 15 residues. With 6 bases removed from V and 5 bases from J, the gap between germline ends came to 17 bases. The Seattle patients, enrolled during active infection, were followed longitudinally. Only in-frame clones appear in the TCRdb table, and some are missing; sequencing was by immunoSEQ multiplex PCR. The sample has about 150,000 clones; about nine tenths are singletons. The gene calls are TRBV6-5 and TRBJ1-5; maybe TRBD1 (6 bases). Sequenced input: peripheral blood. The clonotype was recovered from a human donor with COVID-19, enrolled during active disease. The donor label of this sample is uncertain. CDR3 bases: TGTGCCAGCAGATTAGGGGGGGGTGGCGATCAGCCCCAGCATTTT. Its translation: CASRLGGGGDQPQHF.